Each of the 15 T cell receptor beta chains below was sequenced from the same sample in a study of T cell clones after liver transplantation. The method was immunoSEQ multiplex PCR; TCRdb's version includes in-frame clones alone and lacks a portion of them. The repertoire holds 70,000 to 80,000 clones, with roughly nine tenths as singletons. The material was CD4+ T cells from blood, obtained before liver transplant. The receptor source for this set is a human donor who received a liver transplant.

This clone was seen only once. The gene calls are TRBV5-1 and TRBJ2-2; 11 bases line up with TRBD2. The CDR3 has 16 amino acids. Germline V gene data show CDR1 as SGHRS and CDR2 as YFSETQ. Germline trimming cut 0 bases from V and 4 bases from J; bases unmatched to any gene: 2. This CDR3 is CASSLVTSGGTGELFF. The CDR3 DNA reads TGCGCCAGCAGCTTGGTAACTAGCGGGGGCACCGGGGAGCTGTTTTTT.

The chain joins TRBV7-9 to TRBJ2-3, with D perhaps TRBD2 (5 bases). Germline V gives CDR1 SEHNR, CDR2 FQNEAQ (reference sequence). The CDR3 extends over 14 amino acids. V lost 1 base and J 6 bases, leaving 11 bases between the germline ends. The CDR3 loop is CASSLGVAGDTQYF. DNA of the CDR3: TGTGCCAGCAGCTTAGGAGTTGCGGGTGATACGCAGTATTTT.

This clone was seen a single time. This chain connects TRBV4-3 to TRBJ1-2; D not certain. Trimming pared 0 bases from V and 8 bases from J, leaving 16 bases between. The germline gives CDR1 LGHNA, CDR2 YSLEER. The CDR3 covers 15 residues. The CDR3 DNA is TGCGCCAGCAGCCAAGAGATATGGGGAGCGGGCGGCTACACCTTC. As protein: CASSQEIWGAGGYTF.

This clone was seen once. The chain recombines TRBV7-3 with TRBJ2-2; unclear D gene. The CDR3 covers 14 residues. The germline V gene has CDR1 SGHTA and CDR2 FQGTGA. Trimming stripped 3 bases from V and 4 bases from J, with 9 bases between. CDR3 protein: CASSFGPVTGELFF. The CDR3 coding sequence is TGTGCCAGCAGCTTTGGACCAGTCACCGGGGAGCTGTTTTTT.

V gene TRBV5-1 combines with J gene TRBJ2-1; 9 bases align to TRBD2. Unmatched junction bases numbered 5, after V lost 4 bases and J lost 0 bases. The CDR3 extends over 16 amino acids. Germline V gives CDR1 SGHRS, CDR2 YFSETQ. DNA for the CDR3: TGCGCCAGCAGCCTGGCGGGAGGGAGCTCCTACAATGAGCAGTTCTTC. This gives the protein CASSLAGGSSYNEQFF.

The chain links TRBV7-3 to TRBJ2-1; 13 bases match TRBD2. With V trimmed by 5 bases and J by 11 bases, 9 bases remained unmatched. This CDR3 has 15 residues. The V gene's germline CDR1 is SGHTA and CDR2 FQGTGA. DNA of the CDR3: TGTGCCAGCAGCAAGGGGACTAGCGGGGAGGGCAAGCAGTTCTTC. Translation: CASSKGTSGEGKQFF. Full variable domain (outside the CDR3, taken from reference TRBV7-3 and TRBJ2-1): GAGVSQTPSNKVTEKGKYVELRCDPISGHTALYWYRQSLGQGPEFLIYFQGTGAADDSGLPNDRFFAVRPEGSVSTLKIQRTERGDSAVYLCASSKGTSGEGKQFFGPGTRLTVL.

The chain carries TRBV27 and TRBJ2-7; TRBD2 agrees at 10 bases. Germline CDR1 reads MNHEY; CDR2 reads SMNVEV (reference sequence). V was clipped by 2 bases and J by 2 bases; unmatched bases: 0. This CDR3 has 14 residues. CDR3 in DNA: TGTGCCAGCAGTTTAAGCGGGAGGGCCTACGAGCAGTACTTC. This sequence encodes CASSLSGRAYEQYF.

The V and J genes are TRBV15 and TRBJ2-4; tentative D call: TRBD1 (6 bases). Germline V CDR1 and CDR2: LNHNV, YYDKDF (reference sequence). V lost 2 bases, J lost 9 bases, and 14 bases lay in between. CDR3 length: 14 residues. Written as DNA, the CDR3 is TGTGCCACCAGCAGATACAGGGAAGACGTCATTCAGTACTTC. This sequence encodes CATSRYREDVIQYF.

The J gene is TRBJ1-2, the V gene TRBV5-1; 10 positions match TRBD1. The CDR3 contains 13 residues. Germline V gene data show CDR1 as SGHRS and CDR2 as YFSETQ. Unmatched junction bases numbered 5, after V lost 2 bases and J lost 10 bases. CDR3 region: CASSFPGQGLYTF. CDR3 DNA: TGCGCCAGCAGCTTTCCGGGACAGGGGCTCTACACCTTC.

This sequence joins TRBV18 and TRBJ2-7; possibly TRBD1 for D (6 bases). The V and J ends lost 3 bases and 7 bases respectively, with 16 bases between them. This CDR3 spans 14 amino acids. Germline CDR1 is KGHSH and CDR2 is LQKENI. The CDR3 reads CASSPQGRGGEQYF. In DNA, the CDR3 is TGTGCCAGCTCACCTCAGGGGCGAGGGGGAGAGCAGTACTTC.

This clone came up a few times. The DNA of the CDR3 is TGTGCCAGCAGCTCCTCTGACTCGAGTGAGCAGTTCTTC. Its translation: CASSSSDSSEQFF. The V gene is TRBV7-6, the J gene TRBJ2-1; no clear D gene. The germline CDR1 and CDR2 sequences are SGHVS and FNYEAQ. The CDR3 is 13 amino acids. V was cut by 4 bases and J by 9 bases, with 13 bases left in between.

This clone occurred a few times. The chain combines TRBV5-4 with TRBJ2-3, with 7 bases matching TRBD2. CDR1 is SGHNT, CDR2 YYREEE, per germline (reference sequence). The CDR3 covers 15 residues. Trimming at V came to 0 bases and at J to 3 bases, leaving 4 bases not matched to a gene. CDR3: CASSLGSGNTDTQYF. The CDR3 nucleotides are TGTGCCAGCAGCTTGGGGAGCGGGAATACAGATACGCAGTATTTT.

The rearrangement uses TRBV9 and TRBJ2-7; 8 nucleotides match TRBD2. V lost 0 bases, J lost 3 bases, and 8 bases stayed unmatched. This CDR3 spans 16 amino acids. Germline CDR1 and CDR2: SGDLS and YYNGEE. The CDR3 protein is CASSVGGLAGFYEQYF. In DNA form, the CDR3 reads TGTGCCAGCAGCGTAGGCGGACTAGCCGGGTTCTACGAGCAGTACTTC.

The chain links TRBV5-8 to TRBJ2-1; perhaps TRBD1 as D (5 bases). Trimming stripped 2 bases from V and 8 bases from J, with 17 bases between. Per the germline V gene, CDR1 is SGHTS and CDR2 is YDEGEE. The CDR3 covers 15 residues. The CDR3 DNA reads TGTGCCAGCAGCTTCGAAAGGGGTATAAGCCATGAGCAGTTCTTC. Protein product: CASSFERGISHEQFF.

The chain is built from TRBV11-2 and TRBJ2-2; D may be TRBD1 (5 bases). V lost 5 bases, J lost 4 bases, and 17 bases lay in between. CDR3 length equals 16 residues. Germline V gives CDR1 SGHAT, CDR2 FQNNGV. CDR3 nucleotide sequence: TGTGCCAGCAGCCAAGGGATGGGGCCGGGCACCGGGGAGCTGTTTTTT. Translating gives CASSQGMGPGTGELFF.